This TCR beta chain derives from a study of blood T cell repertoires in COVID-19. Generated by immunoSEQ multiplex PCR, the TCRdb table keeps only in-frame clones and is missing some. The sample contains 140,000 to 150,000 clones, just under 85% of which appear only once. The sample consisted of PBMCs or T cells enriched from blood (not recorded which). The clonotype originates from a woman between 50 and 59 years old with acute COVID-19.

CDR3: CASSQDISGYQPQHF. The CDR3 DNA reads as TGTGCCAGCAGCCAAGATATATCAGGTTATCAGCCCCAGCATTTT. The rearrangement joins TRBV3-1 (or the pseudogene TRBV3-2) to TRBJ1-5; unclear D gene. V dropped 0 bases and J dropped 5 bases, with 11 bases sitting between them. The germline CDR1 and CDR2 sequences are LGHDT and YNNKEL (reference sequence). The CDR3 covers 15 residues.